What follows are 6 T cell receptor beta chains derived from one specimen sequenced in a study of T cells in Graves' hyperthyroidism and ophthalmopathy. RNA transcripts yielded amplified TCR beta CDR3 regions. RT-PCR in the first round (using the HTBI primer set) targeted the TCR CDR3. TCRdb reanalysed the multiplex PCR reads using MiXCR and keeps one entry per CDR3 protein. Counted here are roughly 500,000 distinct CDR3 sequences, 46% occurring once; the ten biggest clones make up about 40%. Sequencing used peripheral blood or thyroid tissue (not recorded which). The receptors originated from an adult woman with Graves' disease, either hyperthyroidism or ophthalmopathy (not recorded which).

This clonotype is a singleton in its sample. The rearrangement joins TRBV5-1 to TRBJ2-5, with TRBD2 matching 12 bases. The V gene's germline CDR1 is SGHRS and CDR2 YFSETQ. This CDR3 has 17 residues. V was pared by 4 bases and J by 5 bases, with 12 bases of the junction left unmatched. The CDR3 spells CASSPRTSGTGGETQYF. CDR3 nucleotides: TGCGCCAGCAGCCCGCGGACTAGCGGGACGGGTGGGGAGACCCAGTACTTC.

V usage is TRBV29-1 and J usage is TRBJ1-2, with a possible D match to TRBD1 (6 bases). Germline V lookup: CDR1 SQVTM, CDR2 ANQGSEA. The CDR3 loop spans 11 amino acids. Trimming shortened V by 8 bases and J by 7 bases, and 14 bases separated the two germline ends. The CDR3 loop is CSPGGGSGYTF. CDR3 DNA sequence: TGCAGCCCTGGGGGGGGCAGTGGCTACACCTTC.

The rearrangement joins TRBV7-8 to TRBJ2-5, with a weak D call TRBD1 (5 bases). Looked up from germline, CDR1 is SGHVS and CDR2 is FQNEAQ. V lost 5 bases and J 2 bases, leaving 24 bases between the germline ends. The CDR3 sequence is 18 residues long. CDR3 sequence reads: CASSPTTTMLRQQETQYF. The CDR3 coding sequence is TGTGCCAGCAGCCCAACCACTACCATGCTTCGACAGCAAGAGACCCAGTACTTC.

The rearrangement uses TRBV12-3 or TRBV12-4 and TRBJ1-2; D call uncertain. The CDR3 is made up of 16 amino acids. Trimming shortened V by 3 bases and J by 2 bases, and 16 bases separated the two germline ends. Here the CDR3 reads CASSFRGASVNYGYTF. In DNA form, the CDR3 reads TGTGCCAGCAGTTTTCGCGGCGCATCCGTAAACTATGGCTACACCTTC.

V usage is TRBV25-1 and J usage is TRBJ1-2, with D unclear. V lost 3 bases and J lost 3, with 14 bases in between. Germline CDR1 MGHDK, CDR2 SYGVNS. The CDR3 has 15 amino acids. CDR3 region: CASSEKGSRDYGYTF. CDR3 DNA: TGTGCCAGCAGTGAGAAAGGGTCCCGGGACTATGGCTACACCTTC.

This clonotype showed up just a few times. This rearrangement joins TRBV6-1 to TRBJ2-7; D uncertain. Trimming took 5 bases from V and 3 from J, leaving 17 bases between them. The CDR3 sequence is 15 residues long. The V gene's germline CDR1 is MNHNS and CDR2 SASEGT. CDR3 coding DNA: TGTGCCAGCAGTTACGATCCGGGCTGGCTCTACGAGCAGTACTTC. This codes for CASSYDPGWLYEQYF.